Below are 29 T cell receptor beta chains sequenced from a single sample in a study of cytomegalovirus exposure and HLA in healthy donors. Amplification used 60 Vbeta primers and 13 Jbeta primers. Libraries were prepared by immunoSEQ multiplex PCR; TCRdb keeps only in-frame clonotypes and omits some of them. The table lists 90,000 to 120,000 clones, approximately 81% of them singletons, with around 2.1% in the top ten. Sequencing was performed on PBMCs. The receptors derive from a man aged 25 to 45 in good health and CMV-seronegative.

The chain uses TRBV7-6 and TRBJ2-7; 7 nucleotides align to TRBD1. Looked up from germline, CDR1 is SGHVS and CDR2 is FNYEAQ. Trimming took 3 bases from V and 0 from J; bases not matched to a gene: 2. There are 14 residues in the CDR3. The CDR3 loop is CASSLGDSSYEQYF. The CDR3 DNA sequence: TGTGCCAGCAGCTTGGGGGACAGCTCCTACGAGCAGTACTTC. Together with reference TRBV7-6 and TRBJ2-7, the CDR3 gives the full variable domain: GAGVSQSPRYKVTKRGQDVALRCDPISGHVSLYWYRQALGQGPEFLTYFNYEAQQDKSGLPNDRFSAERPEGSISTLTIQRTEQRDSAMYRCASSLGDSSYEQYFGPGTRLTVT.

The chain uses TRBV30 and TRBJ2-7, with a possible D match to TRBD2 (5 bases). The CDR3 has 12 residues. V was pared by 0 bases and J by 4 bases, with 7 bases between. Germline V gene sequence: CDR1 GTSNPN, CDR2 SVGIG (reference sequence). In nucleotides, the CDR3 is TGTGCCTGGAGTGTACTAGGGTACGAGCAGTACTTC. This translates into CAWSVLGYEQYF.

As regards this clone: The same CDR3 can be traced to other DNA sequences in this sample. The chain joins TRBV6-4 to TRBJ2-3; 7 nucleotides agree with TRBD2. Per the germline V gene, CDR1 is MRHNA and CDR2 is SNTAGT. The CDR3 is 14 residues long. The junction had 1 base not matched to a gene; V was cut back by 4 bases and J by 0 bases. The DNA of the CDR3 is TGTGCCAGCAGTGCTAGCGGAAGCACAGATACGCAGTATTTT. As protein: CASSASGSTDTQYF.

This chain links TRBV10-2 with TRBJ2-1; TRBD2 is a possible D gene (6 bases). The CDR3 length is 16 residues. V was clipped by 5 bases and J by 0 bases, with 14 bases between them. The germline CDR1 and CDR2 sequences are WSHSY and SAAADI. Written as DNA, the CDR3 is TGCGCCAGCAGTCTTTCTAGCGAGAGCTCCTACAATGAGCAGTTCTTC. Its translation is CASSLSSESSYNEQFF.

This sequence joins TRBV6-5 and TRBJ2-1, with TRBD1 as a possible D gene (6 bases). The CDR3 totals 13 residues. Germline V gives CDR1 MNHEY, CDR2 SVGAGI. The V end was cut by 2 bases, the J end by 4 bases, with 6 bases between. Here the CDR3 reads CASSYGTYNEQFF. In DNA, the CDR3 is TGTGCCAGCAGTTACGGGACATACAATGAGCAGTTCTTC.

The DNA of the CDR3 is TGCGCCAGCAGCGGGACAGGGTGGAACACTGAAGCTTTCTTT. Translation: CASSGTGWNTEAFF. The chain recombines TRBV5-1 with TRBJ1-1; 9 bases are a match to TRBD1. The CDR3 totals 14 residues. Germline V CDR1 and CDR2: SGHRS, YFSETQ. Losses at the gene ends were 4 bases for V and 1 base for J; bases not matched to a gene: 2.

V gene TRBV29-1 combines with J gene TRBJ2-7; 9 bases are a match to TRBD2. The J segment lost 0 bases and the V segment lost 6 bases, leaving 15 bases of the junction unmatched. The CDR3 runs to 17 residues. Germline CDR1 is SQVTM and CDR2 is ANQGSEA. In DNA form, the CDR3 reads TGCAGCGTCCGAACTAGAGTAGCGGGAGTTAACTCCTACGAGCAGTACTTC. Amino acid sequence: CSVRTRVAGVNSYEQYF.

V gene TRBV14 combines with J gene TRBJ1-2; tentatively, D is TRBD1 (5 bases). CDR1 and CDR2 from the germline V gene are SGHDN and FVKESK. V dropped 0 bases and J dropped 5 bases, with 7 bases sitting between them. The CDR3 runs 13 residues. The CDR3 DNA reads TGTGCCAGCAGCCAAGACAGGGCATATGGCTACACCTTC. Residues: CASSQDRAYGYTF.

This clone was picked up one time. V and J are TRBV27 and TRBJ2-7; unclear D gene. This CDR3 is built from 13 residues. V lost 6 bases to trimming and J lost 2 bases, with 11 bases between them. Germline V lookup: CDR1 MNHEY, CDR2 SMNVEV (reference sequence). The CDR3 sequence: CASSPTLTYEQYF. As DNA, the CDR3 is TGTGCCAGCAGCCCGACACTCACCTACGAGCAGTACTTC.

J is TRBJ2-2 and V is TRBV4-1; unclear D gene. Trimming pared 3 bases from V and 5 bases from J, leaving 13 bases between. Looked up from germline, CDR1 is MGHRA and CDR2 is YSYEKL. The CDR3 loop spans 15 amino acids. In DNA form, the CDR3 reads TGCGCCAGCAGCCACCCGCCCGTGGCTACCGGGGAGCTGTTTTTT. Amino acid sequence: CASSHPPVATGELFF.

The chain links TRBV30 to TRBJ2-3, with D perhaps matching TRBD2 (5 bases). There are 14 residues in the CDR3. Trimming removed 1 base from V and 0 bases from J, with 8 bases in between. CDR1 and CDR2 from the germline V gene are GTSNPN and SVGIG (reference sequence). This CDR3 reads CAWSATGSTDTQYF. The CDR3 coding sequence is TGTGCCTGGAGTGCGACGGGGAGCACAGATACGCAGTATTTT.

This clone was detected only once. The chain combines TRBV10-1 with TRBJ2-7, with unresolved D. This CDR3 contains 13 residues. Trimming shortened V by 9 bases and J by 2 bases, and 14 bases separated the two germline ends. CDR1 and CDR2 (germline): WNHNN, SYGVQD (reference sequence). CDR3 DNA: TGCGCCAGACCCCCCCCGCGGACCTACGAGCAGTACTTC. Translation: CARPPPRTYEQYF.

DNA of the CDR3: TGCAGCGAATGGACAGGGTTGGCCAAAAACATTCAGTACTTC. This gives the protein CSEWTGLAKNIQYF. The genes are TRBV29-1 and TRBJ2-4, with 8 bases matching TRBD1. The J segment lost 1 base and the V segment lost 7 bases, leaving 6 bases of the junction unmatched. CDR1 SQVTM and CDR2 ANQGSEA come from the germline V gene. CDR3 length: 14 amino acids.

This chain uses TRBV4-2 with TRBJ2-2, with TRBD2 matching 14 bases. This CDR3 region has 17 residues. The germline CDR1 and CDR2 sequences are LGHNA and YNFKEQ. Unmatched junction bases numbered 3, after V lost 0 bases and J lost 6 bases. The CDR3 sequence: CASSQDRLAGGAGELFF. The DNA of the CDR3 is TGTGCCAGCAGCCAAGATCGACTAGCGGGAGGGGCCGGGGAGCTGTTTTTT.

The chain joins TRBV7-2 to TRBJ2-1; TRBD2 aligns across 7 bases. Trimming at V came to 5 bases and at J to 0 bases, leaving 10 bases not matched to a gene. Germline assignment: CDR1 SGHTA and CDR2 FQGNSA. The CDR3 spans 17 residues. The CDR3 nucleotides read TGTGCCAGCAGCGCCCGCCCTCGGGGGGTCTCCTACAATGAGCAGTTCTTC. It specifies CASSARPRGVSYNEQFF.

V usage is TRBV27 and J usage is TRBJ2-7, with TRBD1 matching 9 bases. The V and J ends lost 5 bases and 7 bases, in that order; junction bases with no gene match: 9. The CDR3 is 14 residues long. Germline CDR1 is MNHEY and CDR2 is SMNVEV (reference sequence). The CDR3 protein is CASSLRQGGREQYF. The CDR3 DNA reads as TGTGCCAGCAGTCTGAGACAGGGGGGCAGGGAGCAGTACTTC.

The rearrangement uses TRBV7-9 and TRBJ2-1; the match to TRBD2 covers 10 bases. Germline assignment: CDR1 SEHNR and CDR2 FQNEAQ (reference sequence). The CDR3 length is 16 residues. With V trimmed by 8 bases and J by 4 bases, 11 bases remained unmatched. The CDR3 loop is CASRYLIAGGYNEQFF. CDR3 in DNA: TGTGCCAGCCGCTACCTCATAGCGGGGGGTTACAATGAGCAGTTCTTC.

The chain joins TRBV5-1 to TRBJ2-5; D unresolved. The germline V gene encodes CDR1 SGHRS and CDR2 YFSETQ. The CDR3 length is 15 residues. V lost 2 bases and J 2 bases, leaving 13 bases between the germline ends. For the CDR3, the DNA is TGCGCCAGCAGCTTAATGACAAATTTACAAGAGACCCAGTACTTC. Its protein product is CASSLMTNLQETQYF. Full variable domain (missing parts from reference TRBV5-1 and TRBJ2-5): KAGVTQTPRYLIKTRGQQVTLSCSPISGHRSVSWYQQTPGQGLQFLFEYFSETQRNKGNFPGRFSGRQFSNSRSEMNVSTLELGDSALYLCASSLMTNLQETQYFGPGTRLLVL.

The CDR3 loop is CASSPPTGRETQYF. CDR3 bases: TGTGCCAGCTCACCACCGACAGGCAGAGAGACCCAGTACTTC. The V and J genes are TRBV18 and TRBJ2-5, with TRBD1 as a possible D gene (6 bases). Per the germline V gene, CDR1 is KGHSH and CDR2 is LQKENI. Trimming shortened V by 0 bases and J by 4 bases, and 9 bases separated the two germline ends. There are 14 residues in the CDR3.

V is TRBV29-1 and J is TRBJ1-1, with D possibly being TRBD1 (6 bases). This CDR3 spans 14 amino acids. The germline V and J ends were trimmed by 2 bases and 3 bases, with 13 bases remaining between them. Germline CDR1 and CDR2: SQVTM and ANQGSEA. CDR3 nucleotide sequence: TGCAGCGTTGAATTACAGGGTGGGTACACTGAAGCTTTCTTT. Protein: CSVELQGGYTEAFF.

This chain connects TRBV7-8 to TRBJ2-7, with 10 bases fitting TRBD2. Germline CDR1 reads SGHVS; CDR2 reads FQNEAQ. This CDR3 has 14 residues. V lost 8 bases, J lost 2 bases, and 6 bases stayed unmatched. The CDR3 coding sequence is TGTGCCAGCTCGACTAGCGGGTATACCTACGAGCAGTACTTC. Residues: CASSTSGYTYEQYF.

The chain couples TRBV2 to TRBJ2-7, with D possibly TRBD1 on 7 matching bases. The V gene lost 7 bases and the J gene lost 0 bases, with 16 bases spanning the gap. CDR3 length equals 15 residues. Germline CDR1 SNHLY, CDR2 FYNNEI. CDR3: CASNRGRGASYEQYF. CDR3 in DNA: TGTGCCAGCAACAGGGGCCGCGGGGCCTCCTACGAGCAGTACTTC. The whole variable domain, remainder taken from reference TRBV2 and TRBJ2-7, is EPEVTQTPSHQVTQMGQEVILRCVPISNHLYFYWYRQILGQKVEFLVSFYNNEISEKSEIFDDQFSVERPDGSNFTLKIRSTKLEDSAMYFCASNRGRGASYEQYFGPGTRLTVT.

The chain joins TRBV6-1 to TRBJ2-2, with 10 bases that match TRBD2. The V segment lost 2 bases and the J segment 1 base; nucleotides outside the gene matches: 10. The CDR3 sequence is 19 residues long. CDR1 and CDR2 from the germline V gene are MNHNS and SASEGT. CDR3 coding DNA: TGTGCCAGCAGTGAATTTCTACTAGCGGGACGAGGGAACACCGGGGAGCTGTTTTTT. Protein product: CASSEFLLAGRGNTGELFF.

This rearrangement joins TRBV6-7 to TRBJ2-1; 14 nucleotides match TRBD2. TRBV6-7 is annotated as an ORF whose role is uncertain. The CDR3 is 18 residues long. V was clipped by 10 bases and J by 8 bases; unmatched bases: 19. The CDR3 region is CAIPRDRGLAGDKDEQFF. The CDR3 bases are TGTGCCATACCCCGGGACAGGGGACTAGCGGGAGATAAGGATGAGCAGTTCTTC.

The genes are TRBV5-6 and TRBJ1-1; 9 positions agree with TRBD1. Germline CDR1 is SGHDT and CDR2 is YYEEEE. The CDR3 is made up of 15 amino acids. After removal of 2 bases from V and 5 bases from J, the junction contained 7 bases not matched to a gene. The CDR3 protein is CASSFTGGAGTEAFF. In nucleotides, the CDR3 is TGTGCCAGCAGCTTCACAGGGGGCGCGGGAACTGAAGCTTTCTTT.

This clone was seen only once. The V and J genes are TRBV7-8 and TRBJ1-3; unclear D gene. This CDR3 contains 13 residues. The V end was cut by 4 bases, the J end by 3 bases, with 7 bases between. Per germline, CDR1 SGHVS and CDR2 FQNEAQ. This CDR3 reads CASSSGGGNTIYF. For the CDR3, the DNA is TGTGCCAGCAGCTCGGGAGGTGGAAACACCATATATTTT.

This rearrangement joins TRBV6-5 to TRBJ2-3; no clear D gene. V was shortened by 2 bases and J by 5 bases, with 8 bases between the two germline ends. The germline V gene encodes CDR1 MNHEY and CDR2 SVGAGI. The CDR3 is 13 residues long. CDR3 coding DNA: TGTGCCAGCAGTTACGGTACCGGAGATACGCAGTATTTT. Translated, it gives CASSYGTGDTQYF.

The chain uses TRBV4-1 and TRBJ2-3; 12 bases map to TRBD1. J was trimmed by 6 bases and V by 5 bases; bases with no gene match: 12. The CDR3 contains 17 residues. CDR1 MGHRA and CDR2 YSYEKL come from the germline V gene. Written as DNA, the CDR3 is TGCGCCAGCAGCTCAGACCCCGGGACAGGGGGCCTGGATACGCAGTATTTT. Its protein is CASSSDPGTGGLDTQYF.

The CDR3 region has the DNA TGCGCCAGCAGCTCGGGTTCAGAGACAGGGAAGAAAAAACTGTTTTTT. This sequence encodes CASSSGSETGKKKLFF. The chain has TRBV5-1 and TRBJ1-4; 7 bases are a match to TRBD1. CDR1 SGHRS and CDR2 YFSETQ come from the germline V gene. The trim removed 3 bases at V and 9 bases at J, leaving 14 bases unmatched. This CDR3 has 16 amino acids.